Listed below are T cell receptor beta chains from one sample, sequenced in a study of human T cells and chemical hapten exposure. Using its own MiXCR run on the RACE reads, TCRdb lists one record per CDR3 protein. The repertoire holds some 340,000 distinct CDR3 sequences, with 6% to 8.5% as singletons. The sequencing used whole blood, collected in connection with sensitization to the hapten diphenylcyclopropenone (DPC). The receptors shown here come from a woman younger than 35 with alopecia areata. Some clones in this sample may be carry-over from other donors' samples. Both conserved end residues are part of each CDR3. The D gene is left open where the match is weak. Clone size is not always given. Where it is, it says once, few, many or a class for expanded clones.

d_call j_call clone_size v_call cdr3_nt cdr3_aa
TRBD1 TRBJ2-7 few TRBV6-5 TGTGCCAGCAGTCTCCAGGGGGTGGAGGCCTACGAGCAGTACTTC CASSLQGVEAYEQYF
- TRBJ1-4 many TRBV20-1 TGCAGTGCCACGTCTTACGGGCCCAATGAAAAACTGTTTTTT CSATSYGPNEKLFF
- TRBJ1-5 few TRBV20-1 TGCAGTGCTGTAGGGGGGGATCAGCCCCAGCATTTT CSAVGGDQPQHF
TRBD1 TRBJ2-7 many TRBV7-2 TGTGCCAGCAGCTTAGAAGGACAGGGCCCTGGGAGGCAGTACTTC CASSLEGQGPGRQYF
TRBD1 TRBJ2-7 many TRBV6-5 TGTGCCAGCAGTCCCGGGACAGGAGTTTCCTACGAGCAGTACTTC CASSPGTGVSYEQYF
TRBD1 TRBJ2-1 - TRBV10-3 TGTGCCATCAGAAACCGACAGGGGGACAATGAGCAGTTCTTC CAIRNRQGDNEQFF
- TRBJ2-1 few TRBV5-6 TGTGCCAGCAGCACCAGTAGTGAGCAGTTCTTC CASSTSSEQFF
TRBD2 TRBJ2-3 few TRBV20-1 TGCAGTGCTAGTGAGACTAGCGGGGGGGCAGATACGCAGTATTTT CSASETSGGADTQYF
- TRBJ2-7 - TRBV7-8 TGTGCCAGCAGCTATTCCCTCGACGCAGCCGAGCAGTACTTC CASSYSLDAAEQYF
TRBD1 TRBJ2-1 many TRBV6-5 TGTGCCAGCAGCCGAGCGGGACAGGGGTACAATGAGCAGTTCTTC CASSRAGQGYNEQFF
TRBD1 TRBJ2-7 many TRBV11-3 TGTGCCAGCAGCTCGGGACAGAACTACGAGCAGTACTTC CASSSGQNYEQYF
- TRBJ1-1 few TRBV12-3/TRBV12-4 TGTGCCAGCAGGCCCGGGGGAGGCACTGAAGCTTTCTTT CASRPGGGTEAFF
- TRBJ1-1 - TRBV7-2 TGTGCCAGCAGCCTGACGGGAGCGGCTGAAGCTTTCTTT CASSLTGAAEAFF
- TRBJ2-1 - TRBV29-1 TGCAGCGTTGACACCGACGCCTACAATGAGCAGTTCTTC CSVDTDAYNEQFF
- TRBJ1-2 - TRBV7-2 TGTGCCAGCAGCCGGGGGTCCCAGGGTTTTCATGGCTACACCTTC CASSRGSQGFHGYTF
- TRBJ1-5 many TRBV12-3/TRBV12-4 TGTGCCACCAGGTCGGGCAATCAGCCCCAGCATTTT CATRSGNQPQHF
TRBD1 TRBJ2-4 many TRBV19 TGTGCCACAAACCAACCGGGACAGGGAAACATTCAGTACTTC CATNQPGQGNIQYF
- TRBJ1-2 - TRBV29-1 TGCAGCGTTGAAGGGACCCCCGGGGATAGGGCCTTC CSVEGTPGDRAF
- TRBJ2-3 many TRBV20-1 TGCAGTGCCCTCTTCGGGGGCTCTAGCACAGATACGCAGTATTTT CSALFGGSSTDTQYF
TRBD1 TRBJ1-1 - TRBV12-3/TRBV12-4 TGTGCCAGCAGTCCAACCCGGACAGGGAGGATAACTGAAGCTTTCTTT CASSPTRTGRITEAFF
- TRBJ2-7 few TRBV7-3 TGTGCCAGCAGCAAGGGCGATTCCTACGAGCAGTACTTC CASSKGDSYEQYF
- TRBJ2-7 - TRBV18 TGTGCCAGCTCACCGTGGGGGCGGAACGAGCAGTACTTC CASSPWGRNEQYF
- TRBJ2-7 - TRBV20-1 TGCAGTGCTAGAGGACAGACCGTCTCCTACGAGCAGTACTTC CSARGQTVSYEQYF
TRBD1 TRBJ2-3 many TRBV5-1 TGCGCCAGCAGCCCGACAGGGGAGGAAACAGATACGCAGTATTTT CASSPTGEETDTQYF
- TRBJ2-3 - TRBV6-4 TGTGCCAGCAGTGACTCGATCGACAGGACAGATACGCAGTATTTT CASSDSIDRTDTQYF
- TRBJ1-1 few TRBV9 TGTGCCAGCAGCCCCGCCCCGGGACCTCAGACAGCTTTCTTT CASSPAPGPQTAFF
TRBD2 TRBJ2-3 few TRBV4-2 TGTGCCAGCAGCCAAGCGGGCAGCGGGGGGGCAGATACGCAGTATTTT CASSQAGSGGADTQYF
TRBD2 TRBJ2-3 few TRBV10-3 TGTGCCATCAGTGAGTCCTCTAGCGGGGGCCCCTTTTCTACGCAGTATTTT CAISESSSGGPFSTQYF
- TRBJ1-2 - TRBV9 TGTGCCAGCAGCGAAAGGATAACATTAGGTTATGGCTACACCTTC CASSERITLGYGYTF
TRBD2 TRBJ2-1 few TRBV15 TGTGCCACCAGCCTTCCAATAGCGGGGGGACACAATGAGCAGTTCTTC CATSLPIAGGHNEQFF
- TRBJ2-5 - TRBV25-1 TGTGCCAGCGGACCTTCCCCGACGGGTAGGACCCAGTACTTC CASGPSPTGRTQYF
TRBD1 TRBJ2-6 few TRBV7-9 TGTGCCAGCAGCTCACTTACCCAGGGGGCTGGGGCCAACGTCCTGACTTTC CASSSLTQGAGANVLTF
- TRBJ2-1 many TRBV4-2 TGTGCCAGCAGCCAAGATATGTCGGTAGGGGATGAGCAGTTCTTC CASSQDMSVGDEQFF
TRBD2 TRBJ2-7 few TRBV5-6 TGTGCCAGCAGCTCCCTAGCGGAGTGGTCCTACGAGCAGTACTTC CASSSLAEWSYEQYF
- TRBJ1-6 many TRBV6-5 TGTGCCAGCAGTCTTTCTAGGGGGGGTCCCCCTAGTTCACCCCTCCACTTT CASSLSRGGPPSSPLHF
- TRBJ2-5 many TRBV29-1 - CSILVGETQYF
- TRBJ2-3 many TRBV29-1 TGCAGCGTTGAATTAAGGGAGGAACTACTCACAGATACGCAGTATTTT CSVELREELLTDTQYF
TRBD2 TRBJ2-6 - TRBV12-3/TRBV12-4 TGTGCCAGCAGTGTTAGCGGGCCCAGGGCCAACGTCCTGACTTTC CASSVSGPRANVLTF
TRBD1 TRBJ1-5 few TRBV6-1 TGTGCCAGCAGACTCGGACAGGGTCTAGGGTTGGGCAATCAGCCCCAGCATTTT CASRLGQGLGLGNQPQHF
- TRBJ2-3 few TRBV24-1 TGTGCCACCAGTGAACTGGGACAATACCATAGCACAGATACGCAGTATTTT CATSELGQYHSTDTQYF
TRBD1 TRBJ1-2 many TRBV20-1 TGCAGTGCTAGAGAGGACAGGAACTATGGCTACACCTTC CSAREDRNYGYTF
- TRBJ1-1 many TRBV7-3 TGTGCCAGCAGCCCTATATTGAACACTGAAGCTTTCTTT CASSPILNTEAFF
- TRBJ1-6 - TRBV9 TGTGCCAGCAGCCCCGGGGGGGGGCGAGGTAATTCACCCCTCCACTTT CASSPGGGRGNSPLHF
- TRBJ1-1 few TRBV4-2 TGTGCCAGCAGCCAAGGGGGAGCTATTCTGAACACTGAAGCTTTCTTT CASSQGGAILNTEAFF
- TRBJ1-1 many TRBV7-8 TGTGCCAGCAGCTACTTGAACACTGAAGCTTTCTTT CASSYLNTEAFF
- TRBJ2-7 - TRBV7-3 TGTGCCAGCAGCTCCAGGCAGGGGATTCAGTACGAGCAGTACTTC CASSSRQGIQYEQYF
- TRBJ2-3 few TRBV27 TGTGCCAGCAGTTCGACAGGTTCTCCTTATACGCAGTATTTT CASSSTGSPYTQYF
- TRBJ2-2 - TRBV4-2 TGTGCCAGCAGCCGACAGGGAGGCACCGGGGAGCTGTTTTTT CASSRQGGTGELFF
- TRBJ1-1 - TRBV6-5 TGTGCCAGCAGTAAAAACAGGGACACTGAAGCTTTCTTT CASSKNRDTEAFF
- TRBJ2-1 - TRBV9 TGTGCCAGCAGCGCTCGGGGCGTCTCCTACAATGAGCAGTTCTTC CASSARGVSYNEQFF
- TRBJ2-3 - TRBV7-9 TGTGCCAGCAACTACGGGGCAGCTAGCACAGATACGCAGTATTTT CASNYGAASTDTQYF
- TRBJ2-1 many TRBV5-1 TGCGCCAGCAGACATTCCGGTGATGAGCAGTTCTTC CASRHSGDEQFF
- TRBJ1-1 - TRBV5-1 TGCGCCAGCAGAAGTAGCCGGCAGAACACTGAAGCTTTCTTT CASRSSRQNTEAFF
- TRBJ2-1 - TRBV29-1 TGCAGCGTCGCCCCCGGAGTTCCCCCCGGTCTGTTCTTC CSVAPGVPPGLFF
- TRBJ1-2 - TRBV7-9 TGTGCCAGCAGCTTAGGGGGGGCCCTAGATGGCTACACCTTC CASSLGGALDGYTF